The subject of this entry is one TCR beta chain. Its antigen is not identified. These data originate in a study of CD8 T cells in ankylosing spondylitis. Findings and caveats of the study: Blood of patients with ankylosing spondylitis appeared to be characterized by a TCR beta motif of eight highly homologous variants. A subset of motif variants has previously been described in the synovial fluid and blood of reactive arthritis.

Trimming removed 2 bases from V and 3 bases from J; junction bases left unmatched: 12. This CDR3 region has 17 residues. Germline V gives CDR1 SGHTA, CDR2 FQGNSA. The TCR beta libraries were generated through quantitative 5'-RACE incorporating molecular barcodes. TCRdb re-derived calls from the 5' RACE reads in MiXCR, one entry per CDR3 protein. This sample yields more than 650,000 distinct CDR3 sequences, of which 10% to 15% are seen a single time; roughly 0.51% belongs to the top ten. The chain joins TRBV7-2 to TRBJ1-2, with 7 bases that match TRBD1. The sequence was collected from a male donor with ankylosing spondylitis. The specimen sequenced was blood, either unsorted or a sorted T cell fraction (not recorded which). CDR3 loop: CASSLIPAGQGDYGYTF. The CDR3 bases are TGTGCCAGCAGCTTAATACCGGCGGGGCAGGGGGACTATGGCTACACCTTC.